This TCR beta chain emerged from a study of blood T cells in healthy people across ages (dated by TCRdb to the mid-2010s). For the study in its entirety: In model experiments, template switching captured roughly one uniquely barcoded TCR beta cDNA molecule for every two T cells. Age-related changes in TCR beta repertoire diversity were measured in the study by deep sequencing normalized with unique cDNA molecular identifiers. The donors were split into four age groups: young (average approximately 16 years), middle-aged (39), aged (around 67) and long-lived (approximately 80). Using the same blood draw, the study looked at two additional independent replicas of 1 million unique cDNA reads for two donors, one aged 18 to 30 and the other aged 80 or older. The full study reports these points: There was a strong correlation between observed TCR beta diversity and the percentage of naive T cells measured by flow cytometry. Since profiling was done on bulk unsorted PBMCs, naive and antigen-experienced compartments could not be conclusively compared. Compared with the aged group, the long-lived group had more naive CD4+ T cells, fewer expanded clones and increased TCR diversity, a pattern suggesting age selection. Because donor CMV infection status was unknown, age-related changes in expanded clonotypes were potentially confounded. As age increased, observed TCR beta diversity per million T cells dropped in a roughly linear way, and a significant reduction was already evident by age 40. Estimates of total diversity based on one million sequenced T cells were considered lower bounds and underestimates.

The table lists this clonotype with a few counts. No antigen is known for it. Base quality data are lacking; no much larger clone is found one base away. The library was made by 5' RACE. Reads for this sample came from an Illumina HiSeq 2500. A second PCR of roughly 6 to 12 cycles was run with a J-beta primer mix and a sample-barcoded 5' primer. A template-switch 5' adaptor carrying 12 random nucleotides introduced a unique molecular identifier onto each TCR beta cDNA molecule. At least 3 million CDR3-containing paired-end reads were obtained from each sample. All of the RNA was converted into first-strand cDNA using the Mint cDNA synthesis kit, with a TRBC-specific oligonucleotide serving as the primer. Following uracil-DNA glycosylase treatment, all cDNA underwent a first 18-cycle PCR with the universal primers M1SS and BC2_uni_R. As for the authors' bioinformatics: Each sample was normalized by randomly selecting 1 million high-quality reads, each carrying a distinct molecular identifier. Reads with shared molecular identifiers were discarded instead of being binned into consensus sequences. CDR3 identification, clonotype clustering and error correction used MiTCR with a Q25 quality threshold and the strictest error-elimination algorithm. A nonparametric unseen species model with Euler transformation was used to estimate lower-bound total TCR beta diversity. The public reads were quality trimmed at Q25 with fastp and then assembled into clones with MiXCR by TCRdb, keeping productive beta chains. For every CDR3 protein sequence, its rows merge into one entry that carries the most common genes and DNA. It is TCRdb's table, rather than the study itself, that gives the V and J calls and clone size. The sample profile shows roughly 700,000 distinct CDR3 sequences; around 25% of them were found once. Roughly a tenth of the sample rests with the top ten.

The roughly 39 donors, aged about 6 to 95 years, were systemically healthy Caucasian individuals from Russia. Each donor gave 9.5 to 10 milliliters of peripheral blood, drawn into EDTA-treated Vacutainer tubes. PBMCs were isolated by Ficoll-Paque density-gradient centrifugation, with at least 6.5 million obtained per sample. Total RNA was extracted from PBMCs with Trizol reagent, with at least 6 micrograms obtained per sample. Naive CD45RAhigh/CD27high T cell percentages were measured by flow cytometry on a PBMC aliquot from every donor. Taken from the germline V gene, the CDR1 and CDR2 loops are SGHRS and YFSETQ. The CDR3 spans 17 residues, from the cysteine through the phenylalanine. This entry keeps only the CDR3 DNA: 51 bases, framed from base 1. V is pruned by 5 bases and J by 1 base, leaving 10 bases of the junction without a gene match. These data were likewise used in another study, on T cells of mothers and their children. The second study reports: Nine systemically healthy Caucasian individuals served as donors, namely three mothers together with their six children. cDNA synthesis used all of the extracted RNA, with roughly 1.5 ug of RNA in each 15 ul reaction. In the second PCR, sample barcodes and 2-4 random nucleotides were introduced via the M1S primer. Over 8 million TCR beta CDR3 reads came from each mother, compared with approximately 2.8 million reads from each child. Thymic selection shapes the output of TCR recombination in a similar way in related and unrelated pairs, and inherited differences have a minor effect. Normalized repertoire overlap was always found to be slightly, but never significantly, higher in related mother-child pairs than in unrelated mother-child pairs. With a sensitivity of approximately 100 clones per million clonotypes, no persistent microchimeric T cell clones were detected. Deep NGS was used in the study to compare the TCR beta repertoires of mothers and children and to look for features that separate related mother-child pairs from unrelated individuals. Mothers averaged 40 +/- 4 years of age and children averaged roughly 11 +/- 4 years. After adapter ligation was performed with NEBNext reagents, the libraries were sequenced on an Illumina HiSeq 2000 with 100+100 nt paired-end reads. To prevent cross-contamination, the mother and child libraries were prepared one month apart and sequenced in separate runs. For each donor, somewhere between roughly 450,000 and 2,000,000 distinct TCR beta clonotypes were identified. Naive TCR beta clonotypes were estimated from low-frequency clonotypes matched to each donor's FACS-determined naive share, without sorting.

This sequence originates from a boy younger than 18 in good health. Here the chain combines TRBV5-1 and TRBJ2-1; 9 nucleotides in the junction match TRBD2. Material: blood. The CDR3 is CASSFGTSSWSYNEQFF. The nucleotides are TGCGCCAGCAGTTTTGGGACTAGCAGTTGGTCCTACAATGAGCAGTTCTTC. The reference TRBV5-1 and TRBJ2-1 proteins fill in what lies around the CDR3, so the full variable domain reads KAGVTQTPRYLIKTRGQQVTLSCSPISGHRSVSWYQQTPGQGLQFLFEYFSETQRNKGNFPGRFSGRQFSNSRSEMNVSTLELGDSALYLCASSFGTSSWSYNEQFFGPGTRLTVL.